The 27 T cell receptor beta chains in this list originate from one sample, sequenced in a study of brain T cells in children with intractable seizures (dated by TCRdb to the early 2020s). The sample's time point, from its label and the paper: blood from clinic visit 5 months post-surgery; TSC patient then seizure free. Library preparation was by the immunoSEQ multiplex PCR assay. Entries here come from immuneACCESS through TCRdb and include only in-frame sequences with V and J called. Some clones fail to appear in such tables; in the studies checked, an unresolved V gene covers under half of the shortfall, and the cause of the remainder is unknown. The sample contains about 340,000 clones, roughly 93% of them found a single time. About 5.8% of the sample is held by the ten biggest clonotypes. The material was peripheral blood, obtained more than 4 months after surgery. These receptors came from a boy under two years old with tuberous sclerosis and intractable seizures.

The chain is built from TRBV19 and TRBJ2-1; TRBD2 is a possible D gene (5 bases). The V gene lost 6 bases and the J gene lost 5 bases, with 11 bases spanning the gap. The CDR3 length is 13 residues. Germline CDR1 and CDR2: LNHDA and SQIVND (reference sequence). The CDR3 coding sequence is TGTGCCAGTAGACCCGGGGTCCACAATGAGCAGTTCTTC. Translated, it gives CASRPGVHNEQFF.

The chain couples TRBV13 to TRBJ1-4, with D perhaps TRBD1 (5 bases). Germline CDR1 reads PRHDT; CDR2 reads FYEKMQ (reference sequence). There are 14 residues in the CDR3. With 4 bases removed from V and 8 bases from J, the gap between germline ends came to 14 bases. The DNA of the CDR3 is TGTGCCAGCAGCTCCCTCGGGGACGCCGAAAAACTGTTTTTT. This codes for CASSSLGDAEKLFF.

The chain joins TRBV19 to TRBJ1-2; D is uncertain. Germline assignment: CDR1 LNHDA and CDR2 SQIVND (reference sequence). The V and J ends lost 6 bases and 3 bases respectively, with 8 bases between them. The CDR3 runs to 12 residues. The CDR3 sequence is CASSFPYYGYTF. The CDR3 DNA is TGTGCCAGTAGCTTCCCCTACTATGGCTACACCTTC.

This clone turned up a few times. This chain connects TRBV6-1 to TRBJ2-6; weak D call: TRBD1 (6 bases). Trimming removed 4 bases from V and 2 bases from J, with 12 bases in between. The length of the CDR3 is 16 residues. The germline CDR1 and CDR2 sequences are MNHNS and SASEGT. The CDR3 here is CASSVIQGAGANVLTF. CDR3 DNA sequence: TGTGCCAGCAGTGTAATACAGGGAGCTGGGGCCAACGTCCTGACTTTC.

This sequence joins TRBV4-1 and TRBJ1-2; D call uncertain. Trimming stripped 2 bases from V and 3 bases from J, with 13 bases between. In germline, CDR1 is MGHRA, CDR2 YSYEKL. There are 15 residues in the CDR3. The CDR3 reads CASSQRALLDYGYTF. The DNA of the CDR3 is TGCGCCAGCAGCCAAAGGGCCCTCCTCGACTATGGCTACACCTTC.

The chain recombines TRBV21-1 with TRBJ1-5; the DNA was not compared with TRBD1, the D call given in the table. TRBV21-1 has pseudogene status. The CDR3 is made up of 18 amino acids. The CDR3 coding sequence is TGTGCCAGCAGCAAAGAGACAGGGGGCGATATGGGCAATCAGCCCCAGCATTTT. It translates to CASSKETGGDMGNQPQHF.

The chain carries TRBV6-5 and TRBJ1-6, with TRBD1 identical over 8 bases. Germline trimming cut 7 bases from V and 13 bases from J; bases unmatched to any gene: 9. This CDR3 contains 13 residues. CDR1 and CDR2 from the germline V gene are MNHEY and SVGAGI. CDR3 sequence: CASMPDRGGPLHF. DNA for the CDR3: TGTGCCAGCATGCCTGACAGGGGCGGTCCCCTCCACTTT.

The CDR3, as DNA: TGTGCCAGCAGCCAGGGACAGTCTTACGAGCAGTACTTC. Protein sequence: CASSQGQSYEQYF. The V and J genes are TRBV6-2 or TRBV6-3 and TRBJ2-7; 7 bases match TRBD1. This CDR3 has 13 residues. Looked up from germline, CDR1 is MNHEY and CDR2 is SVGEGT. V lost 6 bases, J lost 4 bases, and 6 bases stayed unmatched.

The V and J genes are TRBV10-1 and TRBJ1-1; D gene ambiguous. The CDR3 loop spans 15 amino acids. Per the germline V gene, CDR1 is WNHNN and CDR2 is SYGVQD (reference sequence). Trimming stripped 0 bases from V and 0 bases from J, with 8 bases between. DNA for the CDR3: TGCGCCAGCAGTGAGTCTGGCAGGATGAACACTGAAGCTTTCTTT. This translates into CASSESGRMNTEAFF.

The chain has TRBV6-4 and TRBJ2-7; tentative D call: TRBD1 (5 bases). CDR3 size: 14 residues. Germline-derived CDR1 and CDR2 are MRHNA and SNTAGT. V was shortened by 3 bases and J by 5 bases, with 14 bases between the two germline ends. CDR3 bases: TGTGCCAGCAGTGAACGGGCAGGGCTAGACGAGCAGTACTTC. It specifies CASSERAGLDEQYF.

This sequence joins TRBV10-3 and TRBJ2-1; 8 nucleotides align to TRBD1. V shed 8 bases and J 5 bases; nucleotides not matched to a gene: 8. The CDR3 spans 14 residues. The germline V gene has CDR1 ENHRY and CDR2 SYGVKD. For the CDR3, the DNA is TGTGCCATCTCGACAGGGGTCCAGAACAATGAGCAGTTCTTC. It yields the protein CAISTGVQNNEQFF.

This sequence joins TRBV5-1 and TRBJ2-2; 8 positions agree with TRBD2. V shed 2 bases and J 3 bases; nucleotides not matched to a gene: 6. Germline lookup yields CDR1 SGHRS and CDR2 YFSETQ. The CDR3 has 16 residues. The CDR3 DNA reads TGCGCCAGCAGCTTAGGCGGGGGGAAATACACCGGGGAGCTGTTTTTT. This translates into CASSLGGGKYTGELFF.

V gene TRBV7-3 combines with J gene TRBJ2-1; TRBD2 matches 8 bases. The CDR3 extends over 15 amino acids. Germline CDR1 and CDR2: SGHTA and FQGTGA. V lost 5 bases to trimming and J lost 3 bases; unmatched junction nucleotides: 6. CDR3 in amino acids: CASSQSGSIYNEQFF. DNA of the CDR3: TGTGCCAGCAGCCAAAGCGGGAGTATCTACAATGAGCAGTTCTTC.

The chain combines TRBV29-1 with TRBJ1-1; 8 bases match TRBD1. The junction had 11 bases not matched to a gene; V was cut back by 7 bases and J by 7 bases. This CDR3 is built from 13 residues. Germline loops: CDR1 SQVTM, CDR2 ANQGSEA. This chain's CDR3 is CSARDRGGGEAFF. CDR3 coding DNA: TGCAGCGCTAGAGACAGGGGAGGAGGTGAAGCTTTCTTT.

The chain carries TRBV7-6 and TRBJ2-4, with unresolved D. The CDR3 has 15 amino acids. The germline gives CDR1 SGHVS, CDR2 FNYEAQ. V was cut by 2 bases and J by 0 bases, with 8 bases left in between. Here the CDR3 reads CASSLSPLAKNIQYF. The CDR3 region has the DNA TGTGCCAGCAGCTTATCACCGCTAGCCAAAAACATTCAGTACTTC.

The chain carries TRBV4-1 and TRBJ2-1, with 12 bases matching TRBD2. Germline V gives CDR1 MGHRA, CDR2 YSYEKL. CDR3 length equals 19 residues. The V gene end was trimmed by 4 bases and the J gene end by 2 bases; junction bases not matched to a gene: 12. CDR3 in amino acids: CASSLRTSGAFVTYNEQFF. In DNA form, the CDR3 reads TGCGCCAGCAGCCTAAGGACTAGCGGGGCCTTCGTAACCTACAATGAGCAGTTCTTC.

V and J are TRBV3-1 (or the pseudogene TRBV3-2) and TRBJ1-2; TRBD1 is a possible D gene (6 bases). The V end was cut by 0 bases, the J end by 10 bases, with 15 bases between. Germline V gene data show CDR1 as LGHDT and CDR2 as YNNKEL (reference sequence). This CDR3 is 14 amino acids long. CDR3 sequence (DNA): TGTGCCAGCAGCCAAGATTCCTCGGACAGCTACTACACCTTC. It specifies CASSQDSSDSYYTF.

The V gene is TRBV27, the J gene TRBJ2-1, with unresolved D. The V gene lost 2 bases and the J gene lost 3 bases, with 5 bases spanning the gap. Germline V lookup: CDR1 MNHEY, CDR2 SMNVEV (reference sequence). There are 13 residues in the CDR3. The CDR3 DNA reads as TGTGCCAGCAGTTTAAACAGCTACAATGAGCAGTTCTTC. Its protein is CASSLNSYNEQFF.

The chain recombines TRBV5-1 with TRBJ2-7; D not resolved. V was cut by 1 base and J by 7 bases, with 12 bases left in between. This CDR3 is 13 amino acids long. Per germline, CDR1 SGHRS and CDR2 YFSETQ. In nucleotides, the CDR3 is TGCGCCAGCAGCTTGTGGAGTGGCTCAGAGCAGTACTTC. The encoded protein is CASSLWSGSEQYF.

This clone appeared once. The V gene is TRBV25-1, the J gene TRBJ2-1; D is undetermined. CDR1 and CDR2 (germline): MGHDK, SYGVNS. The CDR3 is 15 residues long. The germline V and J ends were trimmed by 6 bases and 1 base, with 13 bases remaining between them. CDR3 sequence: CASSLQWESYNEQFF. Here the CDR3 DNA reads TGTGCCAGCAGCCTACAGTGGGAATCCTACAATGAGCAGTTCTTC.

The chain joins TRBV7-8 to TRBJ1-2, with D unclear. The ends were cut back, 0 bases at V and 4 bases at J, with 12 bases in the middle. The CDR3 has 15 amino acids. Looked up from germline, CDR1 is SGHVS and CDR2 is FQNEAQ. This CDR3 is CASSLAQAALYGYTF. The CDR3 DNA is TGTGCCAGCAGCTTAGCGCAAGCGGCCCTCTATGGCTACACCTTC. Supplemented by reference TRBV7-8 and TRBJ1-2, the full variable domain reads GAGVSQSPRYKVAKRGQDVALRCDPISGHVSLFWYQQALGQGPEFLTYFQNEAQLDKSGLPSDRFFAERPEGSVSTLKIQRTQQEDSAVYLCASSLAQAALYGYTFGSGTRLTVV.

This chain connects TRBV5-5 to TRBJ2-1; D is undetermined. Trimming left V 4 bases short and J 15 bases short, with 14 bases between. The CDR3 spans 11 residues. Germline V lookup: CDR1 SGHKS, CDR2 YYEKEE (reference sequence). CDR3 in DNA: TGTGCCAGCAGCCTCGACGACTTGCGGTTCTTC. Its translation is CASSLDDLRFF.

J is TRBJ2-5 and V is TRBV12-3 or TRBV12-4, with TRBD2 matching over 7 bases. J gave up 5 bases and V 7 bases, and 1 base lay outside the gene matches. CDR3 length: 11 amino acids. The CDR3 reads CASTTSETQYF. As DNA, the CDR3 is TGTGCCAGCACGACTAGCGAGACCCAGTACTTC.

The J gene is TRBJ1-6, the V gene TRBV2, with D possibly TRBD1 on 5 matching bases. Germline-derived CDR1 and CDR2 are SNHLY and FYNNEI. CDR3 length equals 13 residues. V gave up 3 bases and J gave up 9 bases, with 9 bases separating them. CDR3 sequence reads: CASSEGGGSPLHF. DNA of the CDR3: TGTGCCAGCAGTGAGGGGGGTGGTTCACCCCTCCACTTT.

The gene calls are TRBV7-9 and TRBJ1-1, with D unclear. V was clipped by 5 bases and J by 4 bases, with 8 bases between them. The CDR3 sequence is 12 residues long. Germline CDR1 and CDR2: SEHNR and FQNEAQ (reference sequence). Here the CDR3 DNA reads TGTGCCAGCAGCCTAAGGGTCACTGAAGCTTTCTTT. Protein sequence: CASSLRVTEAFF.

The gene calls are TRBV4-2 and TRBJ2-3, with 12 bases lining up with TRBD1. Trimming took 0 bases from V and 3 from J; bases not matched to a gene: 4. The CDR3 covers 17 residues. Germline V gene data show CDR1 as LGHNA and CDR2 as YNFKEQ. The DNA of the CDR3 is TGTGCCAGCAGCCAAGATGGGACAGGGGGCGGGACAGATACGCAGTATTTT. Translating it yields CASSQDGTGGGTDTQYF.

The rearrangement links TRBV13 to TRBJ2-3; the D is unclear. CDR1 is PRHDT and CDR2 is FYEKMQ in the germline V gene (reference sequence). V was pared by 0 bases and J by 8 bases, with 6 bases between. The CDR3 is made up of 12 amino acids. CDR3: CASSLGVLTQYF. For the CDR3, the DNA is TGTGCCAGCAGCTTAGGGGTCCTTACGCAGTATTTT.